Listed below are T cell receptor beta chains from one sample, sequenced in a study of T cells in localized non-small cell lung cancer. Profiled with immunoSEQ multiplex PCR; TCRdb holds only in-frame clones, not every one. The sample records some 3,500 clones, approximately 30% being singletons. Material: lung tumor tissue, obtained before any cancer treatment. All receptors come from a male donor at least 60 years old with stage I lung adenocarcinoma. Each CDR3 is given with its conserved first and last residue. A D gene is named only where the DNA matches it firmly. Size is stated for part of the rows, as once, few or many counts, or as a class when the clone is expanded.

CASSSRLAFGYEQYF | TGTGCCAGCAGCTCAAGACTAGCGTTTGGGTACGAGCAGTACTTC | TRBJ2-7 | medium-sized | TRBV11-3 | TRBD2
CSVEPDRGKTQYF | TGCAGCGTTGAGCCGGACAGGGGAAAGACCCAGTACTTC | TRBJ2-5 | few | TRBV29-1 | TRBD1
CASSLHRGGYNEQFF | TGTGCCAGCAGCTTACACCGGGGGGGGTACAATGAGCAGTTCTTC | TRBJ2-1 | NA | TRBV11-3 | TRBD2
CASSNDRELAKNIQYF | TGTGCCAGTAGTAATGACAGGGAACTAGCCAAAAACATTCAGTACTTC | TRBJ2-4 | NA | TRBV19 | TRBD1
CASSSNRDRMDTIYF | TGTGCCAGCAGCTCAAACCGGGACAGGATGGACACCATATATTTT | TRBJ1-3 | NA | TRBV11-3 | TRBD1
CASSPLIGGSEETQYF | TGTGCCAGCTCACCGTTAATCGGCGGGTCGGAGGAGACCCAGTACTTC | TRBJ2-5 | NA | TRBV18 | NA
CASSPPGGSGANVLTF | TGTGCCAGCAGCCCCCCCGGCGGGTCTGGGGCCAACGTCCTGACTTTC | TRBJ2-6 | few | TRBV9 | NA
CASSIDQDAGGYTF | TGTGCCAGTAGTATAGATCAAGATGCGGGCGGCTACACCTTC | TRBJ1-2 | NA | TRBV19 | NA
CATSRERKAANYGYTF | TGTGCCACCAGCAGAGAACGGAAGGCCGCTAACTATGGCTACACCTTC | TRBJ1-2 | few | TRBV15 | NA
CASSESGRGGTGETQYF | TGTGCCAGCAGTGAATCCGGGAGGGGGGGCACCGGGGAGACCCAGTACTTC | TRBJ2-5 | once | TRBV25-1 | TRBD2
CASSLTGPGETQYF | TGTGCCAGCAGTTTAACAGGGCCGGGGGAGACCCAGTACTTC | TRBJ2-5 | NA | TRBV28 | NA
CATQGNTEAFF | TGTGCCACCCAAGGGAACACTGAAGCTTTCTTT | TRBJ1-1 | NA | TRBV6-9 | NA
CAISESGLAGGYEQYF | TGTGCCATCAGTGAGTCGGGACTAGCGGGGGGATACGAGCAGTACTTC | TRBJ2-7 | NA | TRBV10-3 | TRBD2
CASSPAGGGTDTQYF | TGTGCCAGCAGCCCCGCAGGCGGTGGCACAGATACGCAGTATTTT | TRBJ2-3 | few | TRBV6-8 | NA
CASSVRAGGELFF | TGCGCCAGCAGTGTCCGGGCCGGCGGGGAGCTGTTTTTT | TRBJ2-2 | few | TRBV10-1 | NA
CASSIRGLNYGYTF | TGTGCCAGTAGTATCCGGGGACTTAACTATGGCTACACCTTC | TRBJ1-2 | NA | TRBV19 | NA
CASSTQVLWGYTF | TGTGCCAGTAGTACCCAAGTCCTATGGGGCTACACCTTC | TRBJ1-2 | NA | TRBV19 | NA
CASSEGLAGKTYEQYF | TGTGCCAGCAGCGAGGGACTAGCGGGGAAAACCTACGAGCAGTACTTC | TRBJ2-7 | medium-sized | TRBV11-3 | TRBD2
CASSLVTRGGTGELFF | TGCGCCAGCAGCTTGGTTACCAGGGGGGGCACCGGGGAGCTGTTTTTT | TRBJ2-2 | few | TRBV5-1 | NA
CASSATGQSNSPLHF | TGTGCCAGCAGTGCCACCGGACAGTCTAATTCACCCCTCCACTTT | TRBJ1-6 | medium-sized | TRBV6-8 | NA
CAWARLANTGELFF | TGTGCCTGGGCTCGACTAGCGAACACCGGGGAGCTGTTTTTT | TRBJ2-2 | NA | TRBV30 | NA
CASSKTPQGHYTDTQYF | TGTGCCAGTAGTAAAACCCCACAGGGCCATTACACAGATACGCAGTATTTT | TRBJ2-3 | NA | TRBV19 | NA
CASSPGRSIFDSNQPQHF | TGTGCCAGCTCACCGGGCCGCTCTATTTTTGATAGCAATCAGCCCCAGCATTTT | TRBJ1-5 | NA | TRBV18 | NA
CASRLQQEVDEQFF | TGTGCCAGCAGGCTGCAACAGGAGGTCGATGAGCAGTTCTTC | TRBJ2-1 | NA | TRBV6-8 | NA
CASRLGPDISYEQYF | TGTGCCAGCAGGCTCGGACCGGACATATCCTACGAGCAGTACTTC | TRBJ2-7 | medium-sized | TRBV9 | NA
CASSARTGYEQYF | TGTGCCAGCAGTGCTCGGACAGGCTACGAGCAGTACTTC | TRBJ2-7 | NA | TRBV6-8 | TRBD1